This TCR beta chain was observed in a study of T cells in localized non-small cell lung cancer (dated by TCRdb to about 2020). In the study overall: The study examined T cell repertoires in 236 patients with early-stage NSCLC and compared tumors with uninvolved tumor-adjacent lungs. The cohort consisted of roughly 240 treatment-naive NSCLC patients whose localized lung tumors had been resected. The mean age of the NSCLC patients was approximately 71 years, with 120 to 150 men and 95 to 110 women.

What the study reported, not specific to this receptor: Because of the exploratory design, TCR variables were selected using unadjusted p-values without false-discovery rate correction. The highest T cell clonality was observed in uninvolved tumor-adjacent lung, where clonality exceeded that of tumor, suggesting that antigenic responses were more focused in uninvolved tumor-adjacent lung. Higher T cell density in blood was associated with longer overall survival, whereas higher clonality in adjacent lung was associated with shorter survival. Because multi-region tumor sequencing was not performed, intratumor heterogeneity could not be ruled out. A median of about 50 of the top 100 tumor clones turned up in the paired uninvolved adjacent lung, and roughly 30 of those clones also ranked among the top 100 of that same adjacent lung.

At diagnosis, peripheral blood, uninvolved tumor-adjacent lung and tumor were collected and stored as a combination of fresh-frozen and FFPE material. For TCR repertoire profiling, the blood samples were analyzed as peripheral blood mononuclear cells. V is cut by 1 base and J by 3 bases, and the space between the germline ends is 7 bases. CDR1 and CDR2, looked up from the germline V gene, are KGHSH and LQKENI. The CDR3 spans 14 residues, from the cysteine through the phenylalanine. Only the CDR3 region is kept as DNA, spanning 42 bases read in frame from base 1. The immunoSEQ Assay was used to sequence TCR beta CDR3 regions from DNA. On the authors' methods: To compute T cell density, TCR beta template counts were normalized to usable DNA, which was estimated by amplifying housekeeping genes. The preseqR package was used to estimate richness by extrapolating to 400,000 templates for PBMC samples and to 120,000 templates for tissue samples. Clonality was defined by subtracting Pielou's evenness from one. To identify tissue-enriched TCRs, differential abundance testing was run on productive amino-acid clonotypes with a minimum total count of 5 and an alpha of 0.1. The Jaccard Index and the Morisita Overlap Index were used to measure how much the repertoires overlapped between compartments. TCR beta CDR3s were clustered by GLIPH together with public tetramer-defined viral CDR3s, and at least three viral sequences plus V-gene enrichment were required for viral motifs. This immuneACCESS table, as held by TCRdb, lists in-frame sequences with V and J called but not all clones. Of the missing ones, under half trace to an unresolved V gene in checked studies; the others have no known cause. V and J calls and clone size follow that table, whereas D and trimming were derived from the DNA. Here the sample has approximately 29,000 clones; about 80% occur a single time. The top ten constitute roughly 5.5% of the sample.

Concerning this clone: Its cognate antigen has yet to be identified. Qualities for individual bases were not recorded, and no much larger clone is one base off.

The sequence was collected from a man aged 40 to 75 with stage III lung adenocarcinoma. The chain links TRBV18 with TRBJ1-3; the D gene cannot be named for sure. Sequencing was performed on peripheral blood mononuclear cells, taken before any cancer treatment. The CDR3 region: CASSPQFFGNTIYF. The sequence in DNA is TGTGCCAGCTCACCACAATTTTTTGGAAACACCATATATTTT.